Below, one TCR beta chain is given with its context. The antigen remains unidentified. This specimen belongs to a study of T cell repertoires in cytomegalovirus infection. The overall study: Recently identified HLA-C-restricted CMV epitopes were among the peptides used. Through public TCR beta signatures, both CMV infection and matching HLA type were indicated. Findings and limits, study-wide: The ex vivo response showed dominance by HLA-C-restricted CMV-specific TCR beta clonotypes.

The CDR3 length is 13 residues. The germline gives CDR1 SGHRS, CDR2 YFSETQ. The V gene end was trimmed by 7 bases and the J gene end by 8 bases; junction bases not matched to a gene: 8. TCRdb itself ran the reads through MiXCR, one entry per CDR3 protein. Found here are roughly 500,000 distinct CDR3 sequences, 33% of them singletons; the top ten hold roughly 15%. The chain joins TRBV5-1 to TRBJ2-1; 8 bases align to TRBD2. The sample in question was cultured PBMCs, obtained from culture after CMV antigen stimulation. This TCR was recovered from a human donor in good health (CMV status not recorded). Some clones in this sample may be carry-over from other donors' samples. CDR3 amino acids: CASRPQTSDEQFF. The DNA for the CDR3 is TGCGCCAGCCGCCCACAGACTAGCGATGAGCAGTTCTTC.